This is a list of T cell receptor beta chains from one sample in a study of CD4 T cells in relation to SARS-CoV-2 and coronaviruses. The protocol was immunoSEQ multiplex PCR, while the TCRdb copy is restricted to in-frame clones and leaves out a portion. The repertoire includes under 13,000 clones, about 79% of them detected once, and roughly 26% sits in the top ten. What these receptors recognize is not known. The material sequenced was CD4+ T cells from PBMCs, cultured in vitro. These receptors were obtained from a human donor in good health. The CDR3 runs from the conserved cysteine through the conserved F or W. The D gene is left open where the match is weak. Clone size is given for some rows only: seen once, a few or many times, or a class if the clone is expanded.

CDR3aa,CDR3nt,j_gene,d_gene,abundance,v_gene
CASSAGTGGSSYEQYF,TGTGCCAGCTCGGCCGGTACAGGGGGAAGCTCCTACGAGCAGTACTTC,TRBJ2-7,TRBD1,.,TRBV18
CASSIGPIPLYGYTF,TGTGCCAGTAGTATCGGACCTATCCCCCTATATGGCTACACCTTC,TRBJ1-2,.,.,TRBV19
CASSLREGAQAFF,TGTGCCAGCAGTTTAAGGGAAGGGGCCCAAGCTTTCTTT,TRBJ1-1,.,.,TRBV28
CASSPQYTGELFF,TGTGCCAGCAGTCCCCAGTACACCGGGGAGCTGTTTTTT,TRBJ2-2,.,.,TRBV2
CASSLTGPLSYGYTF,TGTGCCAGCAGCTTGACAGGGCCTCTTAGCTATGGCTACACCTTC,TRBJ1-2,TRBD1,.,TRBV7-2
CASSLSLPQNTGELFF,TGTGCCAGCAGCTTGTCCCTCCCCCAGAACACCGGGGAGCTGTTTTTT,TRBJ2-2,.,.,TRBV6-2/TRBV6-3
CASRVDRGNTEAFF,TGTGCCAGCAGAGTGGACAGGGGGAACACTGAAGCTTTCTTT,TRBJ1-1,TRBD1,.,TRBV2
CSASSGTRGGNEQFF,TGCAGTGCTAGTTCCGGGACTAGAGGCGGAAATGAGCAGTTCTTC,TRBJ2-1,TRBD2,.,TRBV20-1
CASRPPGLALTGELFF,TGTGCCAGCAGACCACCAGGGCTAGCCCTCACCGGGGAGCTGTTTTTT,TRBJ2-2,.,.,TRBV7-2
CASSSSFTTDTQYF,TGCGCCAGCAGCTCCTCATTCACCACAGATACGCAGTATTTT,TRBJ2-3,.,once,TRBV5-1
CASSPTGNNQPQHF,TGTGCCAGCAGCCCAACAGGGAACAATCAGCCCCAGCATTTT,TRBJ1-5,.,.,TRBV7-8
CASSFLGGDRDEAFF,TGTGCCAGCAGCTTTTTGGGGGGGGACAGGGACGAAGCTTTCTTT,TRBJ1-1,TRBD1,few,TRBV5-6
CASSKGQGRTGELFF,TGCGCCAGCAGCAAAGGACAGGGAAGAACCGGGGAGCTGTTTTTT,TRBJ2-2,TRBD1,.,TRBV5-1
CASSPQGPSEQYF,TGTGCCAGCAGCCCACAGGGTCCGTCCGAGCAGTACTTC,TRBJ2-7,.,.,TRBV14
CASRISVLHSYNSPLHF,TGTGCCAGCAGAATAAGCGTACTACACTCCTATAATTCACCCCTCCACTTT,TRBJ1-6,.,few,TRBV11-2
CASSWRPGQDMFNEQFF,TGTGCCAGCAGCTGGCGACCGGGACAGGATATGTTTAATGAGCAGTTCTTC,TRBJ2-1,TRBD1,few,TRBV7-9
CASSLLRESPLHF,TGTGCCAGCAGTTTACTGCGGGAATCACCCCTCCACTTT,TRBJ1-6,.,.,TRBV12-3/TRBV12-4
CASSQDNEQYF,TGTGCCAGCAGCCAAGACAACGAGCAGTACTTC,TRBJ2-7,.,.,TRBV7-9
CASSPTQAGLQETQYF,TGTGCCAGTAGCCCTACCCAAGCGGGGCTACAAGAGACCCAGTACTTC,TRBJ2-5,TRBD2,.,TRBV19
CASSPREVNEQFF,TGTGCCAGCTCACCCAGGGAGGTAAATGAGCAGTTCTTC,TRBJ2-1,.,.,TRBV18
CASSERAGGPSTDTQYF,TGTGCCAGCAGTGAACGAGCGGGGGGGCCCAGCACAGATACGCAGTATTTT,TRBJ2-3,TRBD2,.,TRBV2
CASRGGQGYQETQYF,TGTGCCAGCCGCGGGGGACAGGGTTACCAAGAGACCCAGTACTTC,TRBJ2-5,TRBD1,.,TRBV11-1
CASSQRPEGGVNTEAFF,TGCGCCAGCAGCCAACGCCCGGAGGGCGGCGTGAACACTGAAGCTTTCTTT,TRBJ1-1,.,.,TRBV4-1
CASSLAYPGREQFF,TGCGCCAGCAGCTTGGCCTACCCGGGGAGGGAGCAGTTCTTC,TRBJ2-1,.,.,TRBV5-1
CASSLWAGTGGPSSYNEQFF,TGTGCCAGCAGTTTATGGGCCGGGACAGGGGGCCCGAGCTCCTACAATGAGCAGTTCTTC,TRBJ2-1,TRBD1,.,TRBV28
CASSNIGRTGNNEQFF,TGTGCCAGCAGTAATATTGGGAGGACTGGAAACAATGAGCAGTTCTTC,TRBJ2-1,.,.,TRBV6-2/TRBV6-3
CASRTMTSTDTQYF,TGTGCCAGCAGAACCATGACTAGCACAGATACGCAGTATTTT,TRBJ2-3,.,.,TRBV7-9
CASSLATSGRTGELFF,TGTGCCAGCAGCTTAGCGACTAGCGGGAGAACCGGGGAGCTGTTTTTT,TRBJ2-2,TRBD2,.,TRBV11-1
CSVEDEAGTEKLFF,TGCAGCGTTGAAGATGAGGCAGGGACTGAAAAACTGTTTTTT,TRBJ1-4,.,once,TRBV29-1
CASSPLAGGVGEQYF,TGTGCCAGCAGTCCGCTAGCGGGAGGAGTAGGCGAGCAGTACTTC,TRBJ2-7,TRBD2,once,TRBV6-6
CASSLGGGLGQPQHF,TGTGCCAGCAGCTTGGGGGGCGGCCTGGGGCAGCCCCAGCATTTT,TRBJ1-5,.,.,TRBV11-2
CASSKGYSVGRSPLHF,TGTGCCAGCAGCAAAGGGTACTCAGTTGGTAGGTCACCCCTCCACTTT,TRBJ1-6,.,.,TRBV21-1
CASSSEMNGELFF,TGTGCCAGCTCATCCGAAATGAACGGGGAGCTGTTTTTT,TRBJ2-2,.,.,TRBV18
CASSWTETMNYEQYF,TGTGCCAGCAGCTGGACTGAGACGATGAACTACGAGCAGTACTTC,TRBJ2-7,.,.,TRBV6-2/TRBV6-3
CATRGRSGELFF,TGTGCCACCAGGGGCAGGTCTGGGGAGCTGTTTTTT,TRBJ2-2,.,.,TRBV24-1
CASSLELQGTEAFF,TGTGCCAGCAGTCTCGAGTTACAGGGCACTGAAGCTTTCTTT,TRBJ1-1,.,.,TRBV11-2
CASGSTGGKNIQYF,TGCGCCAGCGGATCGACAGGGGGCAAAAACATTCAGTACTTC,TRBJ2-4,TRBD1,.,TRBV5-1
CASSTTGFYGYTF,TGTGCCAGCAGCACGACAGGGTTCTATGGCTACACCTTC,TRBJ1-2,TRBD1,once,TRBV6-1
CASSYRSGSVAGELFF,TGTGCCAGCAGTTACCGGAGCGGGAGCGTCGCCGGGGAGCTGTTTTTT,TRBJ2-2,TRBD2,.,TRBV6-2/TRBV6-3
CASSWGAPPGYEQYF,TGTGCCAGCAGTTGGGGGGCCCCCCCTGGATACGAGCAGTACTTC,TRBJ2-7,.,.,TRBV6-5